This T cell receptor (beta chain) was profiled in a study of Ad26.COV2.S vaccination and SARS-CoV-2 variants. Regarding the study as a whole: In TCR breadth and depth analyses, total T cell responses may have been underestimated.

V was clipped by 0 bases and J by 4 bases; unmatched bases: 2. The germline V gene encodes CDR1 MNHNS and CDR2 SASEGT. The CDR3 is 15 amino acids. Repertoires were generated with immunoSEQ multiplex PCR, while TCRdb's copy carries only in-frame clones and drops some. The sample lists 350,000 to 450,000 clones, about nine tenths seen once, with about 2% in the top ten. Described treatment: roughly 19 received Ad26.COV2.S at low or high dose, single or two shots; roughly 5 received placebo; per-sample allocation not given. Sample collection was performed on day 63 after the first vaccine or placebo injection. With respect to this clone: Its antigen is not known.

The TCR comes from a person between 18 and 65 years old who received the Ad26.COV2.S COVID-19 vaccine or a placebo. V is TRBV6-1 and J is TRBJ2-5; 10 positions match TRBD2. Specimen: peripheral blood, collected in a trial of Ad26.COV2.S vaccine versus placebo. The CDR3: CASSEARLAGETQYF. The CDR3 DNA sequence: TGTGCCAGCAGTGAAGCAAGACTAGCGGGAGAGACCCAGTACTTC.